The present TCR beta chain was sequenced within a study of blood T cell repertoires in COVID-19. Study in general: Acute and convalescent COVID-19 specimens originated in the United States, Italy and Spain. PBMCs, B-cell-depleted T cells, or T cells provided the cDNA or gDNA that made up the material.

Germline-derived CDR1 and CDR2 are GTSNPN and SVGIG (reference sequence). This CDR3 spans 16 amino acids. Trimming pared 5 bases from V and 5 bases from J, leaving 24 bases between. Authors' analysis steps: Estimates of nucleated cell counts were drawn from the amplification of reference gene primers. Sequencing was performed with immunoSEQ multiplex PCR; in TCRdb, only in-frame clones are kept and a portion is missing. D and trimming were read from the DNA, whereas the V and J calls and clone size are those reported in that table. Seen here are a few hundred thousand clones, about 80% observed once, and the top ten hold more than 2.5%. This clone was seen a single time.

This chain joins TRBV30 and TRBJ1-1; the D gene is possibly TRBD1 (6 bases). The specimen was peripheral blood. This receptor was identified in a woman between 25 and 40 years old who had recovered from COVID-19. The CDR3 nucleotides read TGTGCCTGGGCTTTCGGTCCTGCTATTCAGGGGACTGAAGCTTTCTTT. This encodes CAWAFGPAIQGTEAFF.